This T cell receptor beta chain emerged from a study of shared clonotypes between healthy human individuals (dated by TCRdb to the early 2020s). The study in broad terms: The cohort comprised two women and three men aged 18 to 49 years. For each donor, CD4 naive and CD4 memory were each run on three plates, CD8 naive on two plates, and CD8 memory on one plate. To estimate repertoire size and how much clonotype sharing occurs between individuals, the study deeply sequenced the blood TCR repertoires of several healthy adults. Libraries were prepared and TCR repertoires were sequenced by different laboratories using diverse techniques, in order to increase sequencing depth and limit assay-specific biases. Leukapheresis yielded between about 0.9 and 9 billion PBMCs per donor. Results and caveats for the whole study, not just this receptor: Incomplete sequencing was indicated by rarefaction of sorted-subset datasets, despite the large sequencing depth. Pairwise subsampling indicated that sequencing depth was expected to affect the degree of clonotype sharing among donors. Naive subsets generally had larger estimated clonotype richness than memory subsets. Sampling was restricted to blood, and TCR repertoires in tissue are likely to differ from TCR repertoires in blood. The genetic and exposure-history diversity represented was limited by the small number of donors. Clonotypes shared by all four sorted-subset donors showed higher generation probabilities than non-shared clonotypes. Approximately 5% of naive CD4, 3.5% of naive CD8, approximately 2.2% of memory CD4, and around 0.42% of memory CD8 clonotypes were shared across several donors.

TCR CDR3 regions were amplified from genomic DNA by multiplex PCR using the deep immunoSEQ assay. Extracted genomic DNA from each cell subset was spread evenly across all wells of several immunoSEQ 96-well plates, with each plate serving as a replicate. Each replicate PCR for sorted subsets received about 0.2 ug genomic DNA, equal to about 30,000 T cell genomes. The purified libraries were quantified using a Qubit 3.0 fluorometer, sized with a Bioanalyzer 2100, and then quantified again using the KAPA Library Quantification kit. A separate single-read 150-cycle Illumina NextSeq 550 flow cell was used to sequence each immunoSEQ 96-well plate. Processing in the source paper ran as follows. Because only junctional sequences without quality scores were contained in the immunoSEQ output, filtering matching that applied to full-length reads could not be performed. Sequences were annotated with PyIR, a Python wrapper for IgBLAST v1.9, and V/J genes and CDR3 were assigned using IMGT germline references. Reads were removed for weak V/J assignments (E-value above 1e-6), missing CDR3, stop codons, out-of-frame junctions, or ambiguous translated residues. A V3J clonotype was defined by an identical inferred V gene, J gene, and CDR3 amino acid sequence. To compute the percentage overlap between repertoires, the number of shared unique clonotypes was divided by the size of the smaller repertoire. RTK rarefaction, the Chao1 estimator, and Recon v2.1 estimates of unobserved clonotypes were used to assess repertoire richness. Generation probabilities were computed with OLGA for all TCRbeta clonotypes obtained by the gDNA method from four donors. The source is immuneACCESS, and TCRdb retained only in-frame sequences with V and J called. Part of the clones is not carried over; for the studies checked, unresolved V genes explain less than half of this, and the remainder is unexplained. D and trimming were read from the DNA, whereas the V and J calls and clone size are those reported in that table. The sample records millions of clones, roughly 91% of which are singletons. About 1.5% of the sample lies in the top ten.

CD8 naive samples consisted of CD45RO-negative cells that were positively selected for CCR7, yielding a CD45RA+CCR7+ population without TemRA cells. Healthy HIV-negative adults with no recently reported acute infections or vaccinations were included as donors. Every donor was a Caucasian adult living in Nashville, Tennessee, USA. After blood collection by leukapheresis, PBMCs were isolated using Ficoll-Histopaque density gradient centrifugation and then cryopreserved in the vapor phase of liquid nitrogen. Purity and quantity of every magnetically sorted T cell population were checked by analytical flow cytometry. Each sorted fraction had its genomic DNA isolated and then quantified by UV absorbance on a Nanodrop 2000c. Unmatched junction bases come to 3, with V trimmed by 5 bases and J by 1 base. The CDR3 sequence holds 16 residues, the cysteine and phenylalanine included. Just CDR3 DNA is preserved here, 48 bases in frame from base 1. CDR1 and CDR2, per the germline V gene, are SGHTA and FQGTGA.

In regard to this clone: Its recognized antigen is unknown. No clone much larger than this one lies a single base away; base qualities are absent.

Sample: naive CD8+ T cells from PBMCs. In light of the paper, this sample's cell subset or site label describes: CD45RA+CCR7+. This TCR derives from a man younger than 30 in good health. Some clones in this sample may be carry-over from other donors' samples. Rearrangement joined TRBV7-3 to TRBJ2-1; TRBD2 lines up with 12 middle nucleotides. The CDR3 protein is CASSKLAGGSYNEQFF. The sequenced DNA is TGTGCCAGCAGCAAACTAGCGGGAGGTTCCTACAATGAGCAGTTCTTC.